This T cell receptor (beta chain) was obtained from a study of blood T cells in healthy people across ages. Whole-study results and caveats: Greater diversity and more naive CD4+ cells were seen in long-lived donors than in aged donors. The percentage of naive T cells correlated strongly with TCR beta diversity.

Turning to this clonotype: Its matching antigen is unknown. One end of the junction is discordant with germline, which a read error may explain.

The CDR3 sequence is 13 residues long. Germline V gene data show CDR1 as SEHNR and CDR2 as FQNEAQ (reference sequence). Combining a sample-barcoded 5' primer with a J-beta primer mix, a second PCR ran for roughly 6 to 12 cycles. Each cDNA molecule was tagged by a template-switch adaptor with 12 random nucleotides. TCRdb re-called the 5' RACE reads through MiXCR, storing one row per CDR3 protein. Among about 830,000 distinct CDR3 sequences, 55% to 65% were seen once, and the ten largest hold roughly 26%. Every donor gave roughly 9.6 milliliters of peripheral blood. The sequence was collected from a man aged 25 to 45 in good health. The sample consisted of blood. This chain links TRBV7-9 with TRBJ2-5; TRBD2 might be the D (7 bases). The J call may be wrong; the DNA end is better matched by TRBJ2-7. CDR3 amino acids: CASTLPGGREQYF. The CDR3 bases are TGTGCCAGCACCTTACCCGGGGGGCGCGAGCAGTACTTC.